This T cell receptor (beta chain) was recovered during a study of technical replicates of blood from several donors. Repertoires were generated with immunoSEQ multiplex PCR, while TCRdb's copy carries only in-frame clones and drops some. The data show under 110,000 clones, over 90% seen once. The CDR3 contains 16 residues. V was trimmed by 2 bases and J by 1 base, leaving 14 bases between them. The germline CDR1 and CDR2 sequences are LGHNA and YNFKEQ. Source material: T cells isolated from PBMCs. This TCR was sampled from a human donor in good health. This chain joins TRBV4-2 and TRBJ1-1; D possibly corresponds to TRBD1 (5 bases). The CDR3 DNA follows: TGTGCCAGCAGCCAACCATGGGCGGGGGAGAACACTGAAGCTTTCTTT. It translates to CASSQPWAGENTEAFF.